This T cell receptor beta chain stems from a study of blood T cell repertoires in COVID-19. About the study: Samples of COVID-19 (acute and convalescent) were obtained from the United States, Italy and Spain. The analysed material was cDNA or gDNA that came from T cells, B-cell-depleted T cells, or PBMCs.

Per the authors' pipeline: Reference gene primer amplification yielded estimated nucleated cell counts. Sequenced by immunoSEQ multiplex PCR; TCRdb stores in-frame clones only, minus some. V and J calls plus clone size are reproduced from that table; the DNA served to infer D and trimming. The sample includes 130,000 or so clones, about three quarters of them seen just once. Germline V CDR1 and CDR2: KGHSH, LQKENI. V gave up 5 bases and J gave up 6 bases, with 10 bases separating them. The CDR3 sequence is 12 residues long. The clonotype originates from a man over 45 with acute or convalescent COVID-19. The chain employs TRBV18 and TRBJ1-1; D is unresolved. Material: peripheral blood. CDR3 DNA sequence: TGTGCCAGCTCAGAAGTAGTGGCTGAAGCTTTCTTT. Its translation: CASSEVVAEAFF.